Below are 22 T cell receptor beta chains sequenced from a single sample in a study of T cell responses to AZD1222 COVID-19 vaccine. Assay: immunoSEQ multiplex PCR; the TCRdb copy retains only in-frame clones and omits some. This sample has around 100,000 clones, with around 95% found just once. Sequenced material: peripheral blood, taken on day 0 of AZD1222 vaccination. Receptors originate from an adult in good health.

This clone was observed once. V and J are TRBV12-3 or TRBV12-4 and TRBJ2-1; 7 positions match TRBD2. V lost 6 bases and J lost 12; bases outside the gene matches: 11. The CDR3 length is 13 residues. DNA of the CDR3: TGTGCCAGCAGCCGGGGACGGGGGGAGGCGCAGTTCTTC. The encoded protein is CASSRGRGEAQFF.

The V and J genes are TRBV7-9 and TRBJ1-3; D remains unclear. CDR1 and CDR2 from the germline V gene are SEHNR and FQNEAQ (reference sequence). V gave up 4 bases and J gave up 4 bases, with 23 bases separating them. The CDR3 extends over 18 amino acids. In DNA, the CDR3 is TGTGCCAGCAGCTCAATCTTAATGGCAGGTTCCGGAGGAAACACCATATATTTT. Residues: CASSSILMAGSGGNTIYF. The whole variable domain, remainder taken from reference TRBV7-9 and TRBJ1-3, is DTGVSQNPRHKITKRGQNVTFRCDPISEHNRLYWYRQTLGQGPEFLTYFQNEAQLEKSRLLSDRFSAERPKGSFSTLEIQRTEQGDSAMYLCASSSILMAGSGGNTIYFGEGSWLTVV.

As DNA, the CDR3 is TGTGCCAGCAGTCCCTCGGCCGGGAGAAACACTGAAGCTTTCTTT. Residues: CASSPSAGRNTEAFF. The chain recombines TRBV27 with TRBJ1-1; unclear D gene. Trimming shortened V by 5 bases and J by 2 bases, and 15 bases separated the two germline ends. Germline assignment: CDR1 MNHEY and CDR2 SMNVEV (reference sequence). The CDR3 contains 15 residues.

This rearrangement joins TRBV11-2 to TRBJ2-2; the D gene is possibly TRBD1 (8 bases). This CDR3 contains 16 residues. CDR1 SGHAT and CDR2 FQNNGV come from the germline V gene. The V end was cut by 6 bases, the J end by 4 bases, with 18 bases between. CDR3 loop: CASSEQGGSGTGELFF. In DNA form, the CDR3 reads TGTGCCAGCAGTGAACAGGGGGGGTCCGGCACCGGGGAGCTGTTTTTT.

The rearrangement links TRBV7-8 to TRBJ2-2, with D perhaps TRBD1 or TRBD2 (5 bases each). Germline V gives CDR1 SGHVS, CDR2 FQNEAQ. Trimming cost V 7 bases and J 4 bases, with 16 bases left between them. The length of the CDR3 is 15 residues. The CDR3 DNA is TGTGCCAGCATAATGGGGTGGGGGATCACCGGGGAGCTGTTTTTT. Its protein product is CASIMGWGITGELFF.

This clone came up a few times. The V and J genes are TRBV7-9 and TRBJ1-2, with TRBD1 as a possible D gene (5 bases). The V end lost 5 bases, the J end lost 8 bases, and 21 bases lay between the germline ends. There are 15 residues in the CDR3. The germline gives CDR1 SEHNR, CDR2 FQNEAQ (reference sequence). The CDR3 nucleotides are TGTGCCAGCAGCCCCGACAGCGGGGGAGGAAGGGGCTACACCTTC. Protein: CASSPDSGGGRGYTF.

This chain uses TRBV5-1 with TRBJ2-1; tentative D call: TRBD2 (6 bases). CDR3 size: 11 residues. V lost 4 bases, J lost 8 bases, and 7 bases lay in between. CDR1 is SGHRS, CDR2 YFSETQ, per germline. In nucleotides, the CDR3 is TGCGCCAGCAGCGCGGGGTATGAGCAGTTCTTC. It is translated as CASSAGYEQFF.

The chain combines TRBV7-9 with TRBJ2-1; 10 bases are shared with TRBD2. Trimming cost V 3 bases and J 9 bases; bases outside gene matches: 8. CDR1 is SEHNR, CDR2 FQNEAQ, per germline (reference sequence). The CDR3 is 15 residues long. The CDR3 region has the DNA TGTGCCAGCAGCTTGACTGGTCTAGCGGGAGCTGAGCAGTTCTTC. As protein: CASSLTGLAGAEQFF. The full variable domain, rest sourced from reference TRBV7-9 and TRBJ2-1, is DTGVSQNPRHKITKRGQNVTFRCDPISEHNRLYWYRQTLGQGPEFLTYFQNEAQLEKSRLLSDRFSAERPKGSFSTLEIQRTEQGDSAMYLCASSLTGLAGAEQFFGPGTRLTVL.

V usage is TRBV28 and J usage is TRBJ1-5; TRBD1 matches 7 bases. The CDR3 length is 23 residues. V dropped 8 bases and J dropped 7; count of bases not matched to a gene: 38. From germline, CDR1 is MDHEN and CDR2 SYDVKM. The CDR3 protein is CASLYRRLWGVGAKTGFSQPQHF. The DNA for the CDR3 is TGTGCCAGCTTGTATAGGAGATTGTGGGGGGTCGGAGCAAAGACAGGGTTCAGCCAGCCCCAGCATTTT. Filled out from reference TRBV28 and TRBJ1-5, the complete variable domain reads DVKVTQSSRYLVKRTGEKVFLECVQDMDHENMFWYRQDPGLGLRLIYFSYDVKMKEKGDIPEGYSVSREKKERFSLILESASTNQTSMYLCASLYRRLWGVGAKTGFSQPQHFGDGTRLSIL.

V and J are TRBV6-5 and TRBJ1-3; 8 nucleotides match TRBD1. This CDR3 region has 15 residues. V dropped 0 bases and J dropped 6; count of bases not matched to a gene: 4. Germline V lookup: CDR1 MNHEY, CDR2 SVGAGI. The CDR3 sequence: CASSYSAGGVNTIYF. The CDR3 DNA is TGTGCCAGCAGTTACTCCGCAGGGGGCGTAAACACCATATATTTT.

V gene TRBV13 combines with J gene TRBJ1-1; D possibly corresponds to TRBD1 (6 bases). Trimming stripped 4 bases from V and 5 bases from J, with 17 bases between. The CDR3 sequence is 15 residues long. Germline loops: CDR1 PRHDT, CDR2 FYEKMQ (reference sequence). Here the CDR3 reads CASSSRGTGQTEAFF. The CDR3 nucleotides are TGTGCCAGCAGCTCCCGGGGCACAGGGCAGACTGAAGCTTTCTTT.

The chain joins TRBV29-1 to TRBJ2-3; possibly TRBD1 for D (5 bases). There are 15 residues in the CDR3. Trimming removed 3 bases at V and 1 base at J, with 14 bases between. Germline-derived CDR1 and CDR2 are SQVTM and ANQGSEA. Here the CDR3 DNA reads TGCAGCGTTGACCCAACAGGCGCCGGCACAGATACGCAGTATTTT. Protein product: CSVDPTGAGTDTQYF.

V usage is TRBV7-3 and J usage is TRBJ1-6; 7 nucleotides line up with TRBD1. The ends lost 11 bases at V and 6 bases at J; junction bases unmatched: 10. The germline CDR1 and CDR2 sequences are SGHTA and FQGTGA. This CDR3 is built from 14 residues. The DNA for the CDR3 is TGTGCCTCGTCCGGGACAGCCCGTAATTCACCCCTCCACTTT. This codes for CASSGTARNSPLHF.

This clone was observed a single time. V and J are TRBV14 and TRBJ1-2; D remains ambiguous. Deletions cut 6 bases from V and 7 bases from J, with 15 bases between. Germline V CDR1 and CDR2: SGHDN, FVKESK. The CDR3 is made up of 13 amino acids. The CDR3 sequence is CASSIGASPGYTF. The CDR3 nucleotides read TGTGCCAGCAGTATCGGTGCGAGCCCTGGCTACACCTTC.

J is TRBJ1-1 and V is TRBV27, with 9 bases lining up with TRBD1. This CDR3 region has 17 residues. CDR1 is MNHEY, CDR2 SMNVEV, per germline (reference sequence). V trimming: 6 bases; J trimming: 7 bases; junction bases outside the gene matches: 18. The CDR3 DNA reads TGTGCCAGCAGCTTAACCGGGACAGGGACTATGTCCGGTGAAGCTTTCTTT. It yields the protein CASSLTGTGTMSGEAFF.

In nucleotides, the CDR3 is TGTGCCAGCAGCGAAGGACAGGGGGCTTATGGCTACACCTTC. Translation: CASSEGQGAYGYTF. This rearrangement joins TRBV7-9 to TRBJ1-2, with 11 bases matching TRBD1. From germline, CDR1 is SEHNR and CDR2 FQNEAQ (reference sequence). This CDR3 contains 14 residues. V lost 5 bases, J lost 5 bases, and 4 bases stayed unmatched.

The chain combines TRBV27 with TRBJ2-7, with D possibly matching TRBD2 (7 bases). With 0 bases removed from V and 4 bases from J, the gap between germline ends came to 13 bases. Germline CDR1 reads MNHEY; CDR2 reads SMNVEV (reference sequence). CDR3 length: 15 amino acids. CDR3 bases: TGTGCCAGCAGTTTATCTGGTGAGGGGGGGTACGAGCAGTACTTC. Protein product: CASSLSGEGGYEQYF.

The chain joins TRBV5-4 to TRBJ1-1; TRBD1 agrees at 7 bases. CDR1 is SGHNT, CDR2 YYREEE, per germline (reference sequence). V lost 4 bases and J lost 5; bases outside the gene matches: 11. The CDR3 contains 15 residues. The CDR3, as DNA: TGTGCCAGCAGCCCAAAGGAAGGGGGCCGGACTGAAGCTTTCTTT. Translation gives CASSPKEGGRTEAFF. The whole variable domain, filled in from reference TRBV5-4 and TRBJ1-1, reads ETGVTQSPTHLIKTRGQQVTLRCSSQSGHNTVSWYQQALGQGPQFIFQYYREEENGRGNFPPRFSGLQFPNYSSELNVNALELDDSALYLCASSPKEGGRTEAFFGQGTRLTVV.

For the CDR3, the DNA is TGTGCCAGCAGTTTAAGCGGGAGGGAAGCCTACGAGCAGTACTTC. Encoded protein: CASSLSGREAYEQYF. This chain uses TRBV28 with TRBJ2-7, with 10 bases identical to TRBD2. After removal of 2 bases from V and 2 bases from J, the junction contained 3 bases not matched to a gene. This CDR3 has 15 amino acids. The germline gives CDR1 MDHEN, CDR2 SYDVKM.

The rearrangement uses TRBV15 and TRBJ1-4, with 7 bases lining up with TRBD1. CDR3 size: 14 residues. The trim removed 0 bases at V and 8 bases at J, leaving 3 bases unmatched. Germline V gives CDR1 LNHNV, CDR2 YYDKDF (reference sequence). In DNA, the CDR3 is TGTGCCACCAGCAGAGAGGGGACAGTCGAAAAACTGTTTTTT. Its translation is CATSREGTVEKLFF.

The V and J genes are TRBV5-6 and TRBJ2-7; D ambiguous. This CDR3 has 18 residues. Germline CDR1 reads SGHDT; CDR2 reads YYEEEE. Trimming removed 0 bases from V and 5 bases from J, with 24 bases in between. The CDR3 DNA is TGTGCCAGCAGCTTGGCGCCCATCCTCGGATCCGGTATAGACGAGCAGTACTTC. Its protein is CASSLAPILGSGIDEQYF.

The genes are TRBV4-3 and TRBJ2-5, with 11 nucleotides matching TRBD2. CDR1 and CDR2 from the germline V gene are LGHNA and YSLEER. V was pared by 0 bases and J by 4 bases, with 4 bases of the junction left unmatched. The CDR3 sequence is 16 residues long. The CDR3 nucleotides are TGCGCCAGCAGCCAAGATCTAGCGGGGGGTGGAGAGACCCAGTACTTC. The encoded protein is CASSQDLAGGGETQYF.